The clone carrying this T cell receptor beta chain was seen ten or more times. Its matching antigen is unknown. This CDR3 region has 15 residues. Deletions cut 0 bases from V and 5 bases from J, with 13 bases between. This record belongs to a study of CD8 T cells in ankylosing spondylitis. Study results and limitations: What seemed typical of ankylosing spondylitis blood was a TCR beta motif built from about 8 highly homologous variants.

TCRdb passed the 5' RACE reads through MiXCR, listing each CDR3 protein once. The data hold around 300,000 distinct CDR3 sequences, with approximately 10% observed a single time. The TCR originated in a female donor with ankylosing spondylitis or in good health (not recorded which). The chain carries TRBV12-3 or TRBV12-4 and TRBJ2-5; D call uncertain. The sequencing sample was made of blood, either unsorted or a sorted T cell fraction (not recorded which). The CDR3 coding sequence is TGTGCCAGCAGTTTAGCCCCCGGGCGCTCGGAGACCCAGTACTTC. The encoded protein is CASSLAPGRSETQYF.